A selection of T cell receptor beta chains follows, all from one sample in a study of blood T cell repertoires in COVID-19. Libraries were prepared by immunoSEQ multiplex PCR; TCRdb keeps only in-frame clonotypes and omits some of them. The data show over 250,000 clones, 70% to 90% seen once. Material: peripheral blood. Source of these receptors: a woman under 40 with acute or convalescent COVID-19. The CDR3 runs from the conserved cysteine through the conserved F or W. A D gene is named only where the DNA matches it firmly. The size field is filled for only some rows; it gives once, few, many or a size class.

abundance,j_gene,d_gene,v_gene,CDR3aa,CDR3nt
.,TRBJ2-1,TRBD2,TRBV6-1,CASSDRAGVRIGEQFF,TGTGCCAGCAGTGATCGAGCGGGAGTCAGGATAGGTGAGCAGTTCTTC
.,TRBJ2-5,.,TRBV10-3,CAIKGSTQETQYF,TGTGCCATCAAAGGGAGTACCCAAGAGACCCAGTACTTC
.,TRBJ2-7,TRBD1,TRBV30,CAWSVSGTERRQYF,TGTGCCTGGAGTGTATCGGGGACAGAGCGCAGGCAGTACTTC
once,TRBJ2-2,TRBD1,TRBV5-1,CASRSTGGESGELFF,TGCGCCAGCAGAAGCACAGGGGGAGAGTCCGGGGAGCTGTTTTTT
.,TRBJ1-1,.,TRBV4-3,CASSQEAGVAEAFF,TGCGCCAGCAGCCAGGAGGCAGGGGTCGCTGAAGCTTTCTTT
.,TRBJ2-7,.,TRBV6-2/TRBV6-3,CASSYRGPYEQYF,TGTGCCAGCAGTTACCGCGGTCCCTACGAGCAGTACTTC
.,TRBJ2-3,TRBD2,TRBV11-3,CASSRPGLAVSTDTQYF,TGTGCCAGCAGCCGCCCGGGACTAGCGGTTAGCACAGATACGCAGTATTTT
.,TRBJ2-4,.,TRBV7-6,CASSLRPGSAKNIQYF,TGTGCCAGCAGCTTGAGACCGGGTAGCGCCAAAAACATTCAGTACTTC
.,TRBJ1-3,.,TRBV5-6,CASSPSGIGNTIYF,TGTGCCAGCAGCCCATCAGGGATTGGAAACACCATATATTTT
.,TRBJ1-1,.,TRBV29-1,CSVDLWGPNTEAFF,TGCAGCGTTGATTTATGGGGGCCCAACACTGAAGCTTTCTTT
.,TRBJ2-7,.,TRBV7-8,CASTPVTGYEQYF,TGTGCCAGCACCCCGGTCACGGGTTACGAGCAGTACTTC
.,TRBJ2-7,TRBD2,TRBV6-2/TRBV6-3,CASSWTSGAGGFYEQYF,TGTGCCAGCAGTTGGACTAGCGGGGCCGGAGGTTTTTACGAGCAGTACTTC
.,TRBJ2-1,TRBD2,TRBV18,CASSRPGLAGYNEQFF,TGTGCCAGCTCACGTCCGGGACTAGCGGGGTACAATGAGCAGTTCTTC
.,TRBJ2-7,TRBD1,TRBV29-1,CSGSTGSYEQYF,TGCAGCGGCTCGACAGGGTCCTACGAGCAGTACTTC
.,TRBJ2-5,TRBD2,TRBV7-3,CASSLGLAGGQETQYF,TGTGCCAGCAGCTTAGGTCTAGCGGGAGGCCAAGAGACCCAGTACTTC
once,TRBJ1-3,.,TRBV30,CAWSHGHSGNTIYF,TGTGCCTGGAGTCATGGACACTCTGGAAACACCATATATTTT
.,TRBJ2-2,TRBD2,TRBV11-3,CASSLSWTGGLFF,TGTGCCAGCAGCTTATCTTGGACGGGAGGGCTGTTTTTT
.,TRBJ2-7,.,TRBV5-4,CASSGGLESYEQYF,TGTGCCAGCAGCGGGGGACTGGAATCCTACGAGCAGTACTTC
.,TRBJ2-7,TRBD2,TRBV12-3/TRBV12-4,CASKRGTYEQYF,TGTGCCAGCAAGCGGGGAACCTACGAGCAGTACTTC
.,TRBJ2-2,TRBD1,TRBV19,CASRRQGPNTGELFF,TGTGCCAGTAGAAGACAGGGTCCTAACACCGGGGAGCTGTTTTTT
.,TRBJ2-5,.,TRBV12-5,CASGLWTQETQYF,TGTGCTAGTGGTTTGTGGACTCAAGAGACCCAGTACTTC
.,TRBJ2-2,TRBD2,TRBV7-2,CASSAIRAAGTTGELFF,TGTGCCAGCAGCGCCATAAGGGCAGCGGGGACCACCGGGGAGCTGTTTTTT
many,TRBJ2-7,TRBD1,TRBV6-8,CANTLKDRASFYEQYF,TGTGCCAACACCCTAAAGGACAGGGCCTCTTTCTACGAGCAGTACTTC
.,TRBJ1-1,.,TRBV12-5,CASGWGGPRNTEAFF,TGTGCTAGTGGCTGGGGGGGACCGAGGAACACTGAAGCTTTCTTT
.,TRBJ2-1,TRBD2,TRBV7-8,CASSPRRVAGPYNEQFF,TGTGCCAGCAGCCCACGACGGGTAGCGGGCCCCTACAATGAGCAGTTCTTC
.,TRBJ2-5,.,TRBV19,CASSIGVQSGETQYF,TGTGCCAGTAGTATAGGGGTACAGAGTGGGGAGACCCAGTACTTC
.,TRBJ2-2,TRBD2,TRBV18,CASRSSGNTGELFF,TGTGCCAGCCGCTCTAGCGGGAACACCGGGGAGCTGTTTTTT
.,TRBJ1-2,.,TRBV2,CASSGRESFPSNGYTF,TGTGCCAGCAGTGGCCGGGAGTCTTTCCCGTCCAACGGCTACACCTTC
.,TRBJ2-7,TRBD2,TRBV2,CASKEWPSGSYEQYF,TGTGCCAGCAAAGAATGGCCTAGCGGGAGCTACGAGCAGTACTTC
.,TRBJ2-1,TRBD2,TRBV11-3,CASSQGLAGANEQFF,TGTGCCAGCAGCCAAGGACTAGCGGGAGCCAATGAGCAGTTCTTC
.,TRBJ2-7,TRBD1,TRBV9,CASSSGQGYEQYF,TGTGCCAGCAGCTCGGGACAGGGCTACGAGCAGTACTTC
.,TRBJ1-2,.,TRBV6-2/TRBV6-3,CASSYSTGPYGYTF,TGTGCCAGCAGTTACTCAACAGGTCCCTATGGCTACACCTTC
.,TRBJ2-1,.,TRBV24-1,CATSDLGVDNEQFF,TGTGCCACCAGTGATTTAGGGGTAGACAATGAGCAGTTCTTC
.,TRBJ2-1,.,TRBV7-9,CASSLDINEQFF,TGTGCCAGCAGCTTGGACATTAATGAGCAGTTCTTC
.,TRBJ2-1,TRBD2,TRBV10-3,CAISGPETSGRLEQFF,TGTGCCATCAGTGGCCCCGAAACTAGCGGGAGGCTTGAGCAGTTCTTC
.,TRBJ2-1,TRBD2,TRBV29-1,CSAGLAGALDEQFF,TGCAGCGCGGGACTAGCGGGAGCTCTGGATGAGCAGTTCTTC
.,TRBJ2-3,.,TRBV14,CASSLRGGGGTDTQYF,TGTGCCAGCAGCCTTCGAGGGGGAGGGGGCACAGATACGCAGTATTTT
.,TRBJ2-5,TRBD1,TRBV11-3,CASSTDLGTGVETQYF,TGTGCCAGCAGCACGGACCTGGGGACAGGGGTAGAGACCCAGTACTTC
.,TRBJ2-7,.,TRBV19,CASGRGGSYEQYF,TGTGCCAGTGGTCGTGGGGGGTCCTACGAGCAGTACTTC
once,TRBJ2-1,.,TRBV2,CVTRGDSSYNEQFF,TGTGTCACCCGAGGCGACAGCTCCTACAATGAGCAGTTCTTC
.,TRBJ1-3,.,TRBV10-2,CASSPADSPISGNTIYF,TGCGCCAGCAGTCCAGCCGACAGCCCAATTTCTGGAAACACCATATATTTT
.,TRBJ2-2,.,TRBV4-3,CASSQESSSPGELFF,TGCGCCAGCAGCCAAGAGAGTTCTAGCCCCGGGGAGCTGTTTTTT
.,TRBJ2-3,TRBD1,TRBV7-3,CASSVGGQGGDTQYF,TGTGCCAGCAGCGTTGGAGGACAGGGAGGAGATACGCAGTATTTT
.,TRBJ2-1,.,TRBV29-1,CSAAGAGPDNEQFF,TGCAGCGCCGCGGGGGCGGGACCGGACAATGAGCAGTTCTTC
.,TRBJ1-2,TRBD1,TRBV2,CASSEGQGATYGYTF,TGTGCCAGCAGTGAGGGACAGGGTGCCACTTATGGCTACACCTTC
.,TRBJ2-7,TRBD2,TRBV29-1,CSVLNRWDTRTSGREREQYF,TGCAGCGTCCTCAACCGCTGGGACACCAGGACTAGCGGGAGGGAACGCGAGCAGTACTTC
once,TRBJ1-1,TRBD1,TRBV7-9,CASSPLTGTGNTEAFF,TGTGCCAGCAGCCCCTTGACAGGGACCGGGAACACTGAAGCTTTCTTT
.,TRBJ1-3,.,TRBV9,CASSVDGGSGNTIYF,TGTGCCAGCAGCGTAGACGGGGGCTCTGGAAACACCATATATTTT
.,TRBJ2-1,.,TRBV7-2,CASSLQQVASEQFF,TGTGCCAGCAGCTTGCAACAGGTGGCAAGTGAGCAGTTCTTC
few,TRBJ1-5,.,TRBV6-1,CASSESDGARQPQHF,TGTGCCAGCAGTGAATCCGACGGAGCGCGACAGCCCCAGCATTTT
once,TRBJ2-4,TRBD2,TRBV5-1,CASSLVLAGDLAKNIQYF,TGCGCCAGCAGCTTGGTATTAGCGGGGGACCTAGCCAAAAACATTCAGTACTTC
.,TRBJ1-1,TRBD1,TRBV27,CASRGQGTALNTEAFF,TGTGCCAGCAGAGGACAAGGGACAGCCCTGAACACTGAAGCTTTCTTT
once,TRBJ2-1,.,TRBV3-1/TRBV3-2,CASSQPAGTPGQFF,TGTGCCAGCAGCCAGCCGGCCGGGACTCCTGGGCAGTTCTTC
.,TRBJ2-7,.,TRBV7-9,CASSLGTYEQYF,TGTGCCAGCAGCTTGGGGACTTACGAGCAGTACTTC
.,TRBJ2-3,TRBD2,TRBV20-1,CSASQLAGASDTQYF,TGCAGTGCTAGTCAACTAGCGGGAGCATCAGATACGCAGTATTTT
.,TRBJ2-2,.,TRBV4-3,CASSQDFAGSSNTGELFF,TGCGCCAGCAGCCAAGATTTTGCGGGTTCCTCGAACACCGGGGAGCTGTTTTTT
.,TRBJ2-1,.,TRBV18,CASSPTGTHYNEQFF,TGTGCCAGCTCACCAACAGGGACCCATTACAATGAGCAGTTCTTC
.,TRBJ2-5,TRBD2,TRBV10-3,CAISSGLAGGSETQYF,TGTGCCATCAGCAGCGGACTAGCGGGAGGTTCAGAGACCCAGTACTTC
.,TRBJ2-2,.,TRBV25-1,CASSELGMANTGELFF,TGTGCCAGCAGTGAACTCGGGATGGCGAACACCGGGGAGCTGTTTTTT